These T cell receptor beta chains were read from a single sample in a study of blood T cells in healthy people across ages. In TCRdb, the 5' RACE reads were re-called with MiXCR into one record per CDR3 protein. The sample shows over 1,500,000 distinct CDR3 sequences, about two fifths of them seen only once. Sample: blood. These receptors were taken from a human donor in good health. The CDR3 runs from the conserved cysteine through the conserved F or W. The D gene is left open where the match is weak. Only some rows state a clone size, as once, few, many or a class for expanded clones.

abundance | j_gene | v_gene | d_gene | CDR3nt | CDR3aa
. | TRBJ2-3 | TRBV13 | TRBD1 | TGTGCCAGCAGCCCCGACCTCGAACAGGGGCTCACAGATACGCAGTATTTT | CASSPDLEQGLTDTQYF
. | TRBJ1-5 | TRBV12-3/TRBV12-4 | . | TGTGCCAGCAGTTTGAGGCATAGCAATCAGCCCCAGCATTTT | CASSLRHSNQPQHF
few | TRBJ2-5 | TRBV7-2 | . | TGTGCCAGCAGCTTAGAGCGAGGTTGGGACCAAGAGACCCAGTACTTC | CASSLERGWDQETQYF
. | TRBJ2-3 | TRBV7-2 | . | TGTACCAGCAGCTTATCGGCCCCCGATACGCAGTATTTT | CTSSLSAPDTQYF
. | TRBJ2-3 | TRBV9 | . | TGTGCCAGCAGCGTAGGATGGCGGACAGATTCGCAGTATTTT | CASSVGWRTDSQYF
few | TRBJ1-5 | TRBV7-2 | TRBD1 | TGTGCCAGTAGAGACAGGGTAGGCAATCAGCCCCAGCATTTT | CASRDRVGNQPQHF
. | TRBJ1-2 | TRBV6-2/TRBV6-3 | . | TGTGCCAGCAGTTACTCGGAGCCGGATGGCTACACCTTC | CASSYSEPDGYTF
. | TRBJ2-7 | TRBV15 | TRBD2 | TGTGCCACCAGCCATGAGCAGCGGGGCGGCTACGAGCAGTACTTC | CATSHEQRGGYEQYF
. | TRBJ2-6 | TRBV14 | TRBD1 | TGTGCCAGCAGCCACCCGGGACAGGGCTCTGGGGCCAACGTCCTGACTTTC | CASSHPGQGSGANVLTF
. | TRBJ2-5 | TRBV5-1 | . | TGCGCCAGCAGCCGCGGGGACTTCCAGGGGACCCAGTACTTC | CASSRGDFQGTQYF
few | TRBJ1-1 | TRBV29-1 | . | TGCAGCGTGCCCAGGGTGAGGTCTGAAGCTTTCTTT | CSVPRVRSEAFF
many | TRBJ2-5 | TRBV6-5 | . | TGTGCCAGCAGTTACTCGGGACTTCAAGAGACCCAGTACTTC | CASSYSGLQETQYF
few | TRBJ2-1 | TRBV20-1 | TRBD2 | TGCAGTGCTAGAGATAGGGTAGCGGGGGCCTCCTACAATGAGCAGTTCTTC | CSARDRVAGASYNEQFF
few | TRBJ2-1 | TRBV6-2/TRBV6-3 | . | TGTGCCAGCAGTTCCCTAACAGGGAATGAGCAGTTCTTC | CASSSLTGNEQFF
few | TRBJ1-2 | TRBV7-6 | TRBD1 | TGTGCCAGCAGCTTAGCGAGCAGGGGGGCCTATGGCTACACCTTC | CASSLASRGAYGYTF
. | TRBJ2-7 | TRBV6-5 | . | TGTGCCAGCAGTTACTTGTCGGGGCAGTTCTCCTACGAGCAGTACTTC | CASSYLSGQFSYEQYF
. | TRBJ2-7 | TRBV6-4 | . | TGTGCCAGCAGTGACGATCTAGCAGATAGCTCCTACAATGAGCAGTACTTC | CASSDDLADSSYNEQYF
. | TRBJ2-1 | TRBV21-1 | . | TGTGCCAGCAGCAAAGGGCCTTGGGGACAGGGACACGAGCAGTTCTTC | CASSKGPWGQGHEQFF
once | TRBJ1-4 | TRBV25-1 | . | TGTGCCAGCGGGGGGGAAAAACTGTGTTTT | CASGGEKLCF
few | TRBJ2-7 | TRBV14 | . | TGTGCCAGCAGGCTAAGGACGGACTCCTACGAGCAGTACTTC | CASRLRTDSYEQYF
. | TRBJ2-7 | TRBV11-1 | . | TGTGCCAGCAGCTTAGGCTACAGGATCAACCAAGATCGGGCATCCCCCTACGAGCAGTACTTC | CASSLGYRINQDRASPYEQYF
. | TRBJ1-5 | TRBV2 | . | TGTGCCAGCAGTGAGGGGTATACAGGGAGGTTCAATCAGCCCCAGCATTTT | CASSEGYTGRFNQPQHF
. | TRBJ2-5 | TRBV5-1 | TRBD2 | TGCGCCAGCATCCTCGTAGCGGGGGGAAATGAGCAGTACTTC | CASILVAGGNEQYF
few | TRBJ2-7 | TRBV5-5 | . | TGTGCCAGCAGCGCTGGGACAACGAGCTCCTACGTGCAGTACTTC | CASSAGTTSSYVQYF
once | TRBJ1-5 | TRBV28 | . | TGTGCCAGCAGTCCAGTAGGTCAGGGTCCGGTTAGGCCCCAGCATTTT | CASSPVGQGPVRPQHF
few | TRBJ2-7 | TRBV6-6 | TRBD1 | TGTGCCAGCAGCCAGGGACAGGGGGGCTCCGAGCAGTACTTC | CASSQGQGGSEQYF
. | TRBJ1-1 | TRBV27 | TRBD1 | TGTGCCAGCGCCGTTCAGGGGGACACTGAAGCTTTCTTT | CASAVQGDTEAFF
. | TRBJ2-5 | TRBV7-9 | TRBD1 | TGTGCCAGCAGCTTAAATTCGGGACAGGGTGAGACCCAGTACTTC | CASSLNSGQGETQYF
few | TRBJ2-1 | TRBV2 | . | TGTGCCAGCATAAGGGGAGGCGCCTACAATGAGCAGTTCTTC | CASIRGGAYNEQFF
. | TRBJ1-6 | TRBV20-1 | TRBD1 | TGCAGTACGGGACAGGGGGCAGGATCCCTCCACTTT | CSTGQGAGSLHF
few | TRBJ1-4 | TRBV20-1 | . | TGCAGTGCTAGAGTACGGACAGTGGACTGGCAAACTAATGAAAAACTGTTTTTT | CSARVRTVDWQTNEKLFF
. | TRBJ1-5 | TRBV18 | . | TGTGCCAGCTCACCACTAGGGTCGGGGCATAGCAATCAGCCCCAGCATTTT | CASSPLGSGHSNQPQHF
. | TRBJ1-2 | TRBV12-3/TRBV12-4 | . | TGTGCCAGCACCGAGGGACCACCCGGGGGCTACACCTTC | CASTEGPPGGYTF
few | TRBJ1-1 | TRBV5-6 | TRBD1 | TGTGCCAGCAGCCTTGGACAGGGGGCCGCTGAAGCTTTCTTT | CASSLGQGAAEAFF
few | TRBJ1-6 | TRBV25-1 | TRBD1 | TGTGCCGGCACCCAACTGGGACAGGGGAATTCACCCCTCCACTTT | CAGTQLGQGNSPLHF
. | TRBJ2-7 | TRBV20-1 | . | TGCAGTGCTAGAGGCGAAGAGTTCTACGAGCAGTACTTC | CSARGEEFYEQYF
. | TRBJ2-7 | TRBV13 | . | TGTGCCAGCAGCTCCAGGGGGACTGGGAACCACGAGCAGTACTTC | CASSSRGTGNHEQYF
few | TRBJ2-2 | TRBV10-3 | TRBD2 | TGTGCCATCAGTGAGGTCCTAGCGGGCACCGGGGAGCTGTTTTTT | CAISEVLAGTGELFF
. | TRBJ2-3 | TRBV6-5 | . | TGTGCCAGCAGTTACCGTCGGTTTTTCACAGATACGCAGTATTTT | CASSYRRFFTDTQYF
many | TRBJ2-5 | TRBV12-3/TRBV12-4 | . | TGTGCCAGCAGTTTAGGGTCCGGGTACCAAGAGACCCAGTACTTC | CASSLGSGYQETQYF
few | TRBJ2-1 | TRBV6-2/TRBV6-3 | TRBD2 | TGTGCCAGCAGTATTAGCGGGGGGACTTACAATGAGCAGTTCTTC | CASSISGGTYNEQFF
. | TRBJ2-5 | TRBV29-1 | . | TGCAGCGTTGTGGCTACCAGGTCGGAAGAGACCCAGTACTTC | CSVVATRSEETQYF
. | TRBJ1-2 | TRBV7-2 | . | TGTGCCAGCAGCTTACCGACTAATCGAGATGGCTACACCTTC | CASSLPTNRDGYTF
few | TRBJ2-6 | TRBV12-3/TRBV12-4 | . | TGTGCCAGCAGTTCAGTTTTGGGGGCCAACGTCCTGACTTTC | CASSSVLGANVLTF
many | TRBJ2-7 | TRBV6-5 | . | TGTGCCAGCAGTTATTCTTTCAGTGGCTTCGGGTACTCCTACGAGCAGTACTTC | CASSYSFSGFGYSYEQYF
many | TRBJ2-7 | TRBV28 | . | TGTGCCAGCAGTTTAGGTGGGGGAACGTTCTACGAGCAGTACTTC | CASSLGGGTFYEQYF
. | TRBJ2-3 | TRBV7-9 | . | TGTGCCAGCAGCTTCTTGCTAGAAGCGCAGTATTTT | CASSFLLEAQYF
. | TRBJ2-3 | TRBV11-2 | . | TGTGCCAGCAGCCCAGTAGTCGGTACGCAGTATTTT | CASSPVVGTQYF